Listed below are T cell receptor beta chains from one sample, sequenced in a study of blood T cells in healthy people across ages. TCRdb reanalysed the 5' RACE reads using MiXCR and keeps one entry per CDR3 protein. The sample has hundreds of thousands of distinct CDR3 sequences; roughly 25% are singletons. The sample also formed part of further work on T cells of mothers and their children.

The sample consisted of blood. These receptors all come from a boy aged 5 to 17 in good health. The CDR3 runs from the conserved cysteine through the conserved F or W. The order of the fields is clone size, J gene, V gene, D gene, CDR3 protein, CDR3 DNA. A D gene is named only where the DNA matches it firmly. The size field is filled for only some rows; it gives once, few, many or a size class.

abundance: few; j_gene: TRBJ2-3; v_gene: TRBV4-2; d_gene: TRBD2; CDR3aa: CASSQDPAGGHTDTQYF; CDR3nt: TGTGCCAGCAGCCAAGACCCAGCGGGGGGACACACAGATACGCAGTATTTT
abundance: .; j_gene: TRBJ1-5; v_gene: TRBV2; d_gene: .; CDR3aa: CASSVDNQPQHF; CDR3nt: TGTGCCAGCAGTGTCGATAATCAGCCCCAGCATTTT
abundance: .; j_gene: TRBJ2-3; v_gene: TRBV10-3; d_gene: TRBD2; CDR3aa: CAISGVAGRSTDTQYF; CDR3nt: TGTGCCATCAGTGGGGTAGCGGGCCGCTCCACAGATACGCAGTATTTT
abundance: few; j_gene: TRBJ2-7; v_gene: TRBV20-1; d_gene: .; CDR3aa: CSARVLRDTYEQYF; CDR3nt: TGCAGTGCTAGAGTTTTGAGGGACACCTACGAGCAGTACTTC
abundance: .; j_gene: TRBJ2-5; v_gene: TRBV12-5; d_gene: TRBD2; CDR3aa: CASGWTSGGEYQETQYF; CDR3nt: TGTGCTAGTGGCTGGACTAGCGGGGGAGAGTACCAAGAGACCCAGTACTTC
abundance: .; j_gene: TRBJ1-1; v_gene: TRBV20-1; d_gene: TRBD1; CDR3aa: CSAVGQGAGVDTEAFF; CDR3nt: TGCAGTGCTGTGGGACAGGGGGCGGGAGTGGACACTGAAGCTTTCTTT
abundance: once; j_gene: TRBJ1-2; v_gene: TRBV5-1; d_gene: TRBD1; CDR3aa: CASSLMATGVGYTF; CDR3nt: TGCGCCAGCAGCTTGATGGCGACAGGGGTTGGCTACACCTTC
abundance: few; j_gene: TRBJ1-5; v_gene: TRBV7-2; d_gene: .; CDR3aa: CASSPPHGQPQHF; CDR3nt: TGTGCCAGCAGCCCCCCCCACGGTCAGCCCCAGCATTTT
abundance: many; j_gene: TRBJ1-6; v_gene: TRBV20-1; d_gene: .; CDR3aa: CSAPNGFSENSPLHF; CDR3nt: TGCAGTGCTCCGAACGGTTTCAGTGAAAATTCACCCCTCCACTTT
abundance: .; j_gene: TRBJ2-5; v_gene: TRBV3-1; d_gene: .; CDR3aa: CASSQVMGGAKETQYF; CDR3nt: TGTGCCAGCAGCCAAGTCATGGGGGGGGCGAAAGAGACCCAGTACTTC
abundance: .; j_gene: TRBJ2-7; v_gene: TRBV3-1; d_gene: .; CDR3aa: CASSQVSGTLYEQYF; CDR3nt: TGTGCCAGCAGCCAAGTCTCGGGAACGCTCTACGAGCAGTACTTC
abundance: .; j_gene: TRBJ2-6; v_gene: TRBV11-2; d_gene: TRBD1; CDR3aa: CASSFLIRQGSRANVLTF; CDR3nt: TGTGCCAGCAGCTTCCTTATTAGACAGGGGTCTAGGGCCAACGTCCTGACTTTC
abundance: few; j_gene: TRBJ2-6; v_gene: TRBV7-2; d_gene: .; CDR3aa: CASSSHLSGANVLTF; CDR3nt: TGTGCCAGCAGCTCGCATCTCTCTGGGGCCAACGTCCTGACTTTC
abundance: .; j_gene: TRBJ1-2; v_gene: TRBV20-1; d_gene: .; CDR3aa: CSARDVGYGYTF; CDR3nt: TGCAGTGCTAGAGATGTGGGTTATGGCTACACCTTC
abundance: few; j_gene: TRBJ2-5; v_gene: TRBV10-3; d_gene: .; CDR3aa: CAIRASGTQHF; CDR3nt: TGTGCCATCAGAGCCTCAGGGACCCAGCACTTC
abundance: .; j_gene: TRBJ2-7; v_gene: TRBV10-3; d_gene: .; CDR3aa: CAISEAGSSSYEQYF; CDR3nt: TGTGCCATCAGTGAGGCGGGATCCAGCTCCTACGAGCAGTACTTC
abundance: .; j_gene: TRBJ1-1; v_gene: TRBV20-1; d_gene: .; CDR3aa: CSARRVREAFF; CDR3nt: TGCAGTGCTAGGAGGGTTCGTGAAGCTTTCTTT
abundance: few; j_gene: TRBJ1-1; v_gene: TRBV29-1; d_gene: TRBD1; CDR3aa: CSVERGQREAFF; CDR3nt: TGCAGCGTTGAGAGGGGGCAGAGAGAAGCTTTCTTT
abundance: few; j_gene: TRBJ1-4; v_gene: TRBV28; d_gene: TRBD1; CDR3aa: CASGRTGGREKLFF; CDR3nt: TGTGCCAGCGGGCGGACAGGGGGGCGCGAAAAACTGTTTTTT
abundance: few; j_gene: TRBJ1-2; v_gene: TRBV12-3/TRBV12-4; d_gene: .; CDR3aa: CASSFAGNYGYTF; CDR3nt: TGTGCCAGCAGTTTCGCGGGAAACTATGGCTACACCTTC
abundance: .; j_gene: TRBJ2-5; v_gene: TRBV2; d_gene: .; CDR3aa: CASSRQRPTTVQETQYF; CDR3nt: TGTGCCAGCAGTAGACAGCGACCAACGACAGTACAAGAGACCCAGTACTTC
abundance: few; j_gene: TRBJ2-7; v_gene: TRBV4-1; d_gene: .; CDR3aa: CASSQPTSSVANEQYF; CDR3nt: TGCGCCAGCAGCCAACCCACTAGCTCGGTGGCCAACGAGCAGTACTTC
abundance: .; j_gene: TRBJ1-4; v_gene: TRBV5-1; d_gene: TRBD1; CDR3aa: CASKGGKEPAAEKLFF; CDR3nt: TGCGCCAGCAAAGGGGGCAAGGAACCCGCGGCCGAAAAACTGTTTTTT
abundance: .; j_gene: TRBJ2-3; v_gene: TRBV4-1; d_gene: TRBD2; CDR3aa: CASSQSTSGGATDTQYF; CDR3nt: TGCGCCAGCAGCCAATCTACTAGCGGGGGGGCAACAGATACGCAGTATTTT
abundance: .; j_gene: TRBJ2-7; v_gene: TRBV27; d_gene: .; CDR3aa: CASSLYAGLRGGEQYF; CDR3nt: TGTGCCAGCAGTTTATACGCCGGGTTGAGGGGGGGGGAGCAGTACTTC
abundance: few; j_gene: TRBJ1-5; v_gene: TRBV15; d_gene: .; CDR3aa: CATNKGRSNQPQHF; CDR3nt: TGTGCCACCAATAAGGGCAGGAGCAATCAGCCCCAGCATTTT
abundance: .; j_gene: TRBJ1-6; v_gene: TRBV7-2; d_gene: TRBD1; CDR3aa: CASSSGQGPGSPLHF; CDR3nt: TGTGCCAGCAGCTCCGGACAGGGCCCAGGATCACCCCTCCACTTT
abundance: .; j_gene: TRBJ1-5; v_gene: TRBV6-6; d_gene: .; CDR3aa: CASSYPQGLSEQPQHF; CDR3nt: TGTGCCAGCAGCTACCCGCAGGGGCTCTCGGAACAGCCCCAGCATTTT
abundance: once; j_gene: TRBJ1-2; v_gene: TRBV20-1; d_gene: .; CDR3aa: CSARIGGAADGYTF; CDR3nt: TGCAGTGCTAGGATAGGGGGGGCAGCGGATGGCTACACCTTC
abundance: few; j_gene: TRBJ1-4; v_gene: TRBV6-1; d_gene: .; CDR3aa: CASSSNPGRTNEKLFF; CDR3nt: TGTGCCAGCAGTAGTAACCCGGGGAGAACTAATGAAAAACTGTTTTTT
abundance: .; j_gene: TRBJ2-3; v_gene: TRBV30; d_gene: TRBD2; CDR3aa: CAWSVEAGGTDTQYF; CDR3nt: TGTGCCTGGAGTGTGGAAGCGGGGGGCACAGATACGCAGTATTTT
abundance: .; j_gene: TRBJ2-4; v_gene: TRBV5-1; d_gene: TRBD2; CDR3aa: CASSWGLTAKNIQYF; CDR3nt: TGCGCCAGCAGCTGGGGACTAACTGCCAAAAACATTCAGTACTTC
abundance: .; j_gene: TRBJ2-7; v_gene: TRBV2; d_gene: .; CDR3aa: CASRTWSNYEQYF; CDR3nt: TGTGCCAGCAGGACCTGGTCTAACTACGAGCAGTACTTC
abundance: .; j_gene: TRBJ2-7; v_gene: TRBV5-1; d_gene: TRBD2; CDR3aa: CVSGLAGGAAYEQYF; CDR3nt: TGCGTCAGCGGCTTGGCCGGGGGGGCGGCCTACGAGCAGTACTTC
abundance: .; j_gene: TRBJ2-7; v_gene: TRBV14; d_gene: TRBD2; CDR3aa: CASSQESGGLATYEQYF; CDR3nt: TGTGCCAGCAGCCAAGAATCCGGGGGACTAGCCACCTACGAGCAGTACTTC
abundance: .; j_gene: TRBJ1-2; v_gene: TRBV7-9; d_gene: .; CDR3aa: CASSLGSGENYGYTF; CDR3nt: TGTGCCAGCAGCTTAGGGTCCGGGGAAAACTATGGCTACACCTTC
abundance: many; j_gene: TRBJ1-4; v_gene: TRBV7-6; d_gene: .; CDR3aa: CASSLNSEKLFF; CDR3nt: TGTGCCAGCAGCTTAAACTCAGAAAAACTGTTTTTT
abundance: few; j_gene: TRBJ2-1; v_gene: TRBV7-8; d_gene: TRBD1; CDR3aa: CASSLLSSDRGLGEQFF; CDR3nt: TGTGCCAGCAGCTTACTTTCTTCGGACAGGGGGCTTGGTGAGCAGTTCTTC
abundance: few; j_gene: TRBJ1-6; v_gene: TRBV7-9; d_gene: .; CDR3aa: CASSSPQGGNSPLHF; CDR3nt: TGTGCCAGCAGCAGCCCACAGGGCGGGAATTCACCCCTCCACTTT
abundance: .; j_gene: TRBJ1-1; v_gene: TRBV11-2; d_gene: .; CDR3aa: CASSLVEGDTEAFF; CDR3nt: TGTGCCAGCAGCTTAGTAGAGGGTGACACTGAAGCTTTCTTT
abundance: .; j_gene: TRBJ2-5; v_gene: TRBV4-1; d_gene: TRBD2; CDR3aa: CASSQAGGYQETQYF; CDR3nt: TGCGCCAGCAGCCAAGCGGGGGGGTACCAAGAGACCCAGTACTTC
abundance: .; j_gene: TRBJ1-1; v_gene: TRBV5-1; d_gene: .; CDR3aa: CASSLGDRTTEAFF; CDR3nt: TGCGCCAGCAGCTTGGGGGATAGGACCACTGAAGCTTTCTTT
abundance: few; j_gene: TRBJ2-2; v_gene: TRBV29-1; d_gene: TRBD2; CDR3aa: CSVDGSSGGRELFF; CDR3nt: TGCAGCGTTGATGGTTCTAGCGGGGGACGGGAGCTGTTTTTT
abundance: few; j_gene: TRBJ1-2; v_gene: TRBV5-5; d_gene: TRBD1; CDR3aa: CASSFTGTELLNGYTF; CDR3nt: TGTGCCAGCAGCTTCACCGGGACAGAACTTTTAAATGGCTACACCTTC
abundance: .; j_gene: TRBJ2-7; v_gene: TRBV11-2; d_gene: .; CDR3aa: CASSLVSGGEQYF; CDR3nt: TGTGCCAGCAGCTTAGTGTCTGGGGGCGAACAGTACTTC
abundance: many; j_gene: TRBJ2-7; v_gene: TRBV4-2; d_gene: TRBD1; CDR3aa: CASSAGTGDYEQYF; CDR3nt: TGTGCCAGCAGCGCCGGGACAGGGGACTACGAGCAGTACTTC
abundance: .; j_gene: TRBJ2-5; v_gene: TRBV12-3/TRBV12-4; d_gene: TRBD1; CDR3aa: CASGTGQGKETQYF; CDR3nt: TGTGCCAGCGGGACGGGACAGGGTAAAGAGACCCAGTACTTC
abundance: .; j_gene: TRBJ2-5; v_gene: TRBV20-1; d_gene: TRBD2; CDR3aa: CSVKTAGGETQYF; CDR3nt: TGCAGTGTCAAGACCGCGGGGGGAGAGACCCAGTACTTC
abundance: .; j_gene: TRBJ2-4; v_gene: TRBV11-2; d_gene: .; CDR3aa: CASSSPFRGQNIQYF; CDR3nt: TGTGCCAGCAGTAGTCCCTTCAGGGGTCAAAACATTCAGTACTTC
abundance: .; j_gene: TRBJ1-1; v_gene: TRBV5-1; d_gene: .; CDR3aa: CASSTRLQPNTEAFF; CDR3nt: TGCGCCAGCAGCACAAGACTTCAGCCGAACACTGAAGCTTTCTTT
abundance: few; j_gene: TRBJ2-5; v_gene: TRBV5-4; d_gene: .; CDR3aa: CASSVGLYQETQYF; CDR3nt: TGTGCCAGCTCAGTTGGGCTGTACCAAGAGACCCAGTACTTC
abundance: .; j_gene: TRBJ2-5; v_gene: TRBV12-5; d_gene: .; CDR3aa: CASGIQGSGETQYF; CDR3nt: TGTGCTAGTGGCATACAGGGATCGGGGGAGACCCAGTACTTC
abundance: .; j_gene: TRBJ2-2; v_gene: TRBV21-1; d_gene: .; CDR3aa: CASTEGQGTGELFF; CDR3nt: TGTGCCAGCACTGAGGGACAGGGTACCGGGGAGCTGTTTTTT
abundance: .; j_gene: TRBJ2-3; v_gene: TRBV29-1; d_gene: .; CDR3aa: CSVDPQETPDTQYF; CDR3nt: TGCAGCGTTGACCCCCAAGAGACCCCAGATACGCAGTATTTT
abundance: few; j_gene: TRBJ2-5; v_gene: TRBV20-1; d_gene: .; CDR3aa: CSASDKETQYF; CDR3nt: TGCAGTGCTAGTGATAAAGAGACCCAGTACTTC
abundance: .; j_gene: TRBJ1-2; v_gene: TRBV28; d_gene: TRBD1; CDR3aa: CASSTRQGEGGYTF; CDR3nt: TGTGCCAGCAGTACCCGACAGGGGGAGGGCGGCTACACCTTC
abundance: once; j_gene: TRBJ1-4; v_gene: TRBV7-2; d_gene: .; CDR3aa: CASSFTGHEKLFF; CDR3nt: TGTGCCAGCAGCTTTACGGGGCATGAAAAACTGTTTTTT
abundance: few; j_gene: TRBJ2-2; v_gene: TRBV6-1; d_gene: TRBD2; CDR3aa: CASRKPGLAGGHNTGELFF; CDR3nt: TGTGCCAGCAGGAAACCGGGACTAGCGGGGGGTCATAACACCGGGGAGCTGTTTTTT